The 22 T cell receptor beta chains in this list originate from one sample, sequenced in a study of T-cell memory formation after mild COVID-19. Using its own MiXCR run on the 5' RACE reads, TCRdb lists one record per CDR3 protein. The data show around 300,000 distinct CDR3 sequences, about an eighth seen once. Specimen: PBMCs or a T cell subset sorted from them (not recorded which). Every receptor here comes from a man aged 18-30 years who had mild COVID-19 (a few samples of this study predate the infection). Cell type and time point are not known.

The CDR3 loop is CASTPGQKNYGYTF. CDR3 nucleotide sequence: TGCGCCAGCACTCCCGGACAGAAGAACTATGGCTACACCTTC. The chain uses TRBV5-1 and TRBJ1-2, with D maybe TRBD1 (6 bases). The CDR3 runs 14 residues. Germline lookup yields CDR1 SGHRS and CDR2 YFSETQ. V was trimmed by 6 bases and J by 2 bases, leaving 14 bases between them. The whole variable domain, remainder taken from reference TRBV5-1 and TRBJ1-2, is KAGVTQTPRYLIKTRGQQVTLSCSPISGHRSVSWYQQTPGQGLQFLFEYFSETQRNKGNFPGRFSGRQFSNSRSEMNVSTLELGDSALYLCASTPGQKNYGYTFGSGTRLTVV.

There are a few counts of this clonotype. Here the CDR3 reads CASSMVQGANTGELFF. In nucleotides, the CDR3 is TGCGCCAGCAGCATGGTACAGGGGGCGAACACCGGGGAGCTGTTTTTT. V and J are TRBV5-1 and TRBJ2-2; 8 bases map to TRBD1. Trimming at V came to 4 bases and at J to 0 bases, leaving 5 bases not matched to a gene. Germline lookup yields CDR1 SGHRS and CDR2 YFSETQ. The length of the CDR3 is 16 residues.

V and J are TRBV20-1 and TRBJ2-3, with 9 bases that match TRBD1. J gave up 0 bases and V 6 bases, and 4 bases lay outside the gene matches. Germline V gene lookup returns CDR1 DFQATT and CDR2 SNEGSKA (reference sequence). The CDR3 spans 14 residues. This CDR3 is CSARTGASTDTQYF. CDR3 DNA: TGCAGTGCACGGACAGGGGCTAGCACAGATACGCAGTATTTT.

This clonotype has a handful of counts. The chain joins TRBV6-2 or TRBV6-3 to TRBJ2-1, with 10 bases fitting TRBD2. The CDR3 has 13 residues. Trimming cost V 9 bases and J 5 bases; bases outside gene matches: 4. Germline CDR1 reads MNHEY; CDR2 reads SVGEGT. The CDR3 loop is CASSGGPNNEQFF. The CDR3 nucleotides read TGTGCCAGTAGCGGGGGGCCTAACAATGAGCAGTTCTTC.

V and J are TRBV24-1 and TRBJ2-5; D gene uncertain. The germline gives CDR1 KGHDR, CDR2 SFDVKD. V lost 4 bases and J 5 bases, leaving 16 bases between the germline ends. CDR3 length: 15 residues. The CDR3 loop is CATSDTRTSGETQYF. DNA for the CDR3: TGTGCCACCAGTGACACCCGGACGAGTGGGGAGACCCAGTACTTC.

The chain couples TRBV5-1 to TRBJ2-1; TRBD1 matches at 7 bases. CDR3 size: 15 residues. V trimming: 4 bases; J trimming: 6 bases; junction bases outside the gene matches: 10. The V gene's germline CDR1 is SGHRS and CDR2 YFSETQ. The CDR3 protein is CASSPVATGANEQFF. The CDR3 DNA reads as TGCGCCAGCAGCCCCGTGGCTACAGGGGCCAATGAGCAGTTCTTC.

The chain uses TRBV6-2 or TRBV6-3 and TRBJ2-5; possibly TRBD2 for D (6 bases). This CDR3 has 15 amino acids. Germline values: CDR1 MNHEY, CDR2 SVGEGT. The V end lost 2 bases, the J end lost 4 bases, and 14 bases lay between the germline ends. DNA for the CDR3: TGTGCCAGCAGTTACAGCGCGGGGATAGGAGAGACCCAGTACTTC. This encodes CASSYSAGIGETQYF.

This clonotype appeared a few times. The V gene is TRBV10-3, the J gene TRBJ2-7; 10 nucleotides agree with TRBD1. J was trimmed by 6 bases and V by 6 bases; bases with no gene match: 2. Per the germline V gene, CDR1 is ENHRY and CDR2 is SYGVKD. CDR3 size: 12 residues. Here the CDR3 DNA reads TGTGCCATCAGAGGGACAGGGGTCGAGCAGTACGTC. Its translation: CAIRGTGVEQYV.

The chain combines TRBV20-1 with TRBJ1-1; maybe TRBD1 (6 bases). The CDR3 extends over 12 amino acids. The V end lost 3 bases, the J end lost 6 bases, and 11 bases lay between the germline ends. CDR1 is DFQATT and CDR2 is SNEGSKA in the germline V gene (reference sequence). CDR3 coding DNA: TGCAGTGCTAGTACAGGGTTTTCTGAAGCTTTCTTT. Protein: CSASTGFSEAFF.

This clonotype was counted many times. V is TRBV5-6 and J is TRBJ1-1; tentative D call: TRBD1 (5 bases). The germline CDR1 and CDR2 sequences are SGHDT and YYEEEE. The CDR3 spans 16 residues. Trimming stripped 0 bases from V and 3 bases from J, with 15 bases between. In DNA, the CDR3 is TGTGCCAGCAGCTTGGTTCGGGGGACGACGCACACTGAAGCTTTCTTT. The encoded protein is CASSLVRGTTHTEAFF.

Only a few counts were recorded for this clonotype. The chain has TRBV9 and TRBJ2-1; TRBD2 aligns across 9 bases. V dropped 0 bases and J dropped 10; count of bases not matched to a gene: 8. The V gene's germline CDR1 is SGDLS and CDR2 YYNGEE. The CDR3 is 15 residues long. The DNA of the CDR3 is TGTGCCAGCAGCGTAGCTGCGGTAGCGGGGGAAGAGCAGTTCTTC. Translated, it gives CASSVAAVAGEEQFF.

This chain links TRBV6-6 with TRBJ1-2; D ambiguous. The CDR3 runs 15 residues. V was pared by 0 bases and J by 8 bases, with 16 bases between. Germline V gene sequence: CDR1 MNHNY, CDR2 SVGAGI (reference sequence). CDR3 DNA: TGTGCCAGCAGTTACTCGATGGAGACGCCGGGAGGCTACACCTTC. As protein: CASSYSMETPGGYTF.

This clonotype was detected a few times. The chain couples TRBV7-3 to TRBJ2-7; D is perhaps TRBD2 (7 bases). Trimming removed 3 bases at V and 6 bases at J, with 12 bases between. CDR1 and CDR2 (germline): SGHTA, FQGTGA. The CDR3 is 13 residues long. Written as DNA, the CDR3 is TGTGCCAGCAGCTTGGGGGGGGCTTCCGAGCAGTACTTC. Encoded protein: CASSLGGASEQYF.

This clonotype was seen only a few times. The rearrangement joins TRBV15 to TRBJ2-2, with a weak D call TRBD2 (5 bases). CDR3 length: 16 amino acids. Trimming stripped 0 bases from V and 6 bases from J, with 14 bases between. CDR1 and CDR2 from the germline V gene are LNHNV and YYDKDF (reference sequence). This CDR3 reads CATSRDKRRGAGELFF. The CDR3 DNA is TGTGCCACCAGCAGAGATAAGCGGCGTGGCGCCGGGGAGCTGTTTTTT.

The chain has TRBV6-6 and TRBJ1-2, with TRBD1 matching over 10 bases. The length of the CDR3 is 14 residues. V was pared by 10 bases and J by 2 bases, with 7 bases of the junction left unmatched. Germline V lookup: CDR1 MNHNY, CDR2 SVGAGI (reference sequence). The CDR3 sequence is CATNRDRGNYGYTF. CDR3 coding DNA: TGTGCCACCAACCGGGACAGGGGAAACTATGGCTACACCTTC.

The CDR3 region has the DNA TGTGCCAGCAGTGAAGCGGCTACCGGGGAGCTGTTTTTT. This translates into CASSEAATGELFF. The V call is TRBV2, the J call TRBJ2-2; D gene uncertain. The CDR3 loop spans 13 amino acids. Trimming removed 0 bases at V and 5 bases at J, with 4 bases between. Germline V lookup: CDR1 SNHLY, CDR2 FYNNEI.

This clonotype was found a few times. CDR3 loop: CASRRRGQGAPVNGYTF. CDR3 bases: TGTGCCAGCAGACGTAGGGGACAGGGGGCCCCCGTTAATGGCTACACCTTC. V and J are TRBV6-5 and TRBJ1-2, with TRBD1 identical over 12 bases. This CDR3 is built from 17 residues. Germline V gene data show CDR1 as MNHEY and CDR2 as SVGAGI. The ends lost 6 bases at V and 6 bases at J; junction bases unmatched: 14.

Here the CDR3 reads CASSYSAGGASRTEAFF. The CDR3 DNA follows: TGTGCCAGCAGTTACTCGGCAGGGGGGGCCTCGCGAACTGAAGCTTTCTTT. The chain links TRBV6-5 to TRBJ1-1, with TRBD1 matching over 7 bases. Trimming at V came to 0 bases and at J to 5 bases, leaving 12 bases not matched to a gene. This CDR3 comprises 17 residues. CDR1 MNHEY and CDR2 SVGAGI come from the germline V gene.

This clonotype appeared many times. This chain connects TRBV3-1 to TRBJ2-2; TRBD2 matches 14 bases. CDR3 size: 16 residues. Germline CDR1 LGHDT, CDR2 YNNKEL (reference sequence). V shed 3 bases and J 5 bases; nucleotides not matched to a gene: 2. The CDR3 region is CASSQGLAGETGELFF. The CDR3 bases are TGTGCCAGCAGCCAGGGACTAGCGGGGGAGACCGGGGAGCTGTTTTTT.

This clonotype has a handful of counts. The CDR3 is CASSQDPGGPQFF. The DNA of the CDR3 is TGCGCCAGCAGCCAAGATCCGGGGGGGCCTCAGTTCTTC. This chain connects TRBV4-3 to TRBJ2-1; 8 bases are shared with TRBD2. The CDR3 runs to 13 residues. The J segment lost 13 bases and the V segment lost 0 bases, leaving 5 bases of the junction unmatched. Germline CDR1 LGHNA, CDR2 YSLEER.

This clonotype came up a few times. The V call is TRBV5-5, the J call TRBJ1-2, with D possibly matching TRBD1 (5 bases). This CDR3 is 14 amino acids long. Germline CDR1 is SGHKS and CDR2 is YYEKEE (reference sequence). The ends were cut back, 2 bases at V and 0 bases at J, with 8 bases in the middle. CDR3 DNA: TGTGCCAGCAGCTTTTTAGGGGCTAACTATGGCTACACCTTC. Translating gives CASSFLGANYGYTF.

The table lists this clonotype with a few counts. The J gene is TRBJ2-5, the V gene TRBV12-3 or TRBV12-4; 7 bases are shared with TRBD1. The CDR3 is 14 amino acids. V gave up 3 bases and J gave up 5 bases; unmatched junction bases: 6. The CDR3, as DNA: TGTGCCAGCAGTTTGCGTGGGACAGTGGAGACCCAGTACTTC. It encodes CASSLRGTVETQYF.